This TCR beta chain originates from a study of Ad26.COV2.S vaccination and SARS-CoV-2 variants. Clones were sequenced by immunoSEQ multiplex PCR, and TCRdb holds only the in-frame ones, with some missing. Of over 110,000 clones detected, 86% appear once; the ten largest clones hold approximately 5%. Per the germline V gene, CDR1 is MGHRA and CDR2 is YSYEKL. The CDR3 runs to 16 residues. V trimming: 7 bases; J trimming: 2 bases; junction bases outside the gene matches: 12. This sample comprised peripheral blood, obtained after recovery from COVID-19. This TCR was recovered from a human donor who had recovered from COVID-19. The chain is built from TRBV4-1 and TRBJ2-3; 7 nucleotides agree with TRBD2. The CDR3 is CASTSSGKPFTDTQYF. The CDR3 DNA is TGCGCCAGCACCTCTAGCGGAAAACCTTTCACAGATACGCAGTATTTT.